The T cell receptor beta chain under discussion was sequenced for a study of T cell repertoires in cytomegalovirus infection. As for the study in general: CMV infection together with matching HLA type was indicated by public TCR beta signatures. Study-level findings and limits: Summed frequency of public TCR beta families distinguished CMV carriers with the relevant HLA. The response measured ex vivo was dominated by TCR beta clonotypes (HLA-C-restricted and CMV-specific).

TCRdb reprocessed the reads via MiXCR and lists one record per CDR3 protein. The sample consists of 630,000 or so distinct CDR3 sequences, approximately 24% of them appearing once. About this clonotype: The antigen remains undetermined.

The germline V gene encodes CDR1 SGHTA and CDR2 FQGTGA. Between the trimmed V and J ends, which lost 5 bases and 4 bases, there was a span of 19 bases. The CDR3 runs to 16 residues. The clonotype was recovered from a human donor in good health (CMV status not recorded). Some clones in this sample may be carry-over from other donors' samples. The chain is built from TRBV7-3 and TRBJ2-3, with TRBD1 as a possible D gene (6 bases). What was sequenced was CD8+ T cells from PBMCs. CDR3 DNA: TGTGCCAGCAGCCCAGGGGCTGAGGGTTTGCCAGATACGCAGTATTTT. Its protein is CASSPGAEGLPDTQYF.